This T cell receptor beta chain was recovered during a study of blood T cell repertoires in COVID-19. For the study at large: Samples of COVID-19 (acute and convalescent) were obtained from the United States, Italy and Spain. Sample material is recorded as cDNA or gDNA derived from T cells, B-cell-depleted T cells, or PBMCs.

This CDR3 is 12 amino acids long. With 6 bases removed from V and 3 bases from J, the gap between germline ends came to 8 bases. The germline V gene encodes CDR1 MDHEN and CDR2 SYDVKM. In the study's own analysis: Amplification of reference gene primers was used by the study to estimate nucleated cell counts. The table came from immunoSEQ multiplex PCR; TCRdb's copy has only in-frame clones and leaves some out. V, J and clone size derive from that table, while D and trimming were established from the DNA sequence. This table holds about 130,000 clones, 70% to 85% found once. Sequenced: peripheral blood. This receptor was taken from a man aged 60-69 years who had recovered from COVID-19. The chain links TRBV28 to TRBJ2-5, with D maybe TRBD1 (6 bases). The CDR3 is CASSRGEETQYF. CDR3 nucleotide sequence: TGTGCCAGCAGCAGGGGTGAAGAGACCCAGTACTTC.